This entry describes one T cell receptor (beta chain). This entry comes from a study of early T cells in non-severe SARS-CoV-2 infection. TCRdb ran MiXCR on the 5' RACE reads and lists one entry per CDR3 protein. Among tens of thousands of distinct CDR3 sequences listed, 2.5% to 3.5% were seen once. Germline values: CDR1 MNHEY, CDR2 SVGAGI. Trimming cost V 2 bases and J 8 bases; bases outside gene matches: 7. The CDR3 totals 15 residues. Sequences were obtained from whole blood. This clonotype was sampled from an adult who was a healthcare worker with PCR-confirmed SARS-CoV-2 infection or an uninfected control (not recorded which). The chain uses TRBV6-5 and TRBJ2-1; 9 bases align to TRBD1. The CDR3 nucleotides are TGTGCCAGCAGTTACGCTGGGACAGGGATGCATGAGCAGTTCTTC. It specifies CASSYAGTGMHEQFF.